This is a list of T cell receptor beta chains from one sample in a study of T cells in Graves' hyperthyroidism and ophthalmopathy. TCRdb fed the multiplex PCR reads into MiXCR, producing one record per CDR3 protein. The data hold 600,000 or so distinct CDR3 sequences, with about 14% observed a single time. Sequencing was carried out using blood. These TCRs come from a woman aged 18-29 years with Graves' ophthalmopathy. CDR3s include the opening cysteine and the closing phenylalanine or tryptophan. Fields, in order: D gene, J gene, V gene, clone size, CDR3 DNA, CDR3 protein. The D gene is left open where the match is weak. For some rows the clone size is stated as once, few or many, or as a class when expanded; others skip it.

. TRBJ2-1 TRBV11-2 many TGTGCCAGCAGCTTCTTAGCCGATGAGCAGTTCTTC CASSFLADEQFF
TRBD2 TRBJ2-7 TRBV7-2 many TGTGCCAGCAGCTTAACGCTAGCGGGGGCCTACGAGCAGTACTTC CASSLTLAGAYEQYF
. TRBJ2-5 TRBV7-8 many TGTGCCAGCAGTGGAGGGTGGGAGACCCAGTACTTC CASSGGWETQYF
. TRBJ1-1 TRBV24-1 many TGTGCCACCAGTGATGCCGGGAGCACTGAAGCTTTCTTT CATSDAGSTEAFF
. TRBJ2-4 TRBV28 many TGTGCCAGCAGTTTCACAGGATCCAAAAACATTCAGTACTTC CASSFTGSKNIQYF
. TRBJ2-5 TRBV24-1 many TGTGCCACCAGTGACCGGCGGGATGTGGAGACCCAGTACTTC CATSDRRDVETQYF
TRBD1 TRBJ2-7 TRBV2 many TGTGCCAGCACTAAGGACCGGGACAGGACCTACGAGCAGTACTTC CASTKDRDRTYEQYF
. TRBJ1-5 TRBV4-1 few TGCGCCAGCAGCCTGGAGAGTCGAGTTAGCAATCAGCCCCAGCATTTT CASSLESRVSNQPQHF
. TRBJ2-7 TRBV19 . TGTGCCAGTAGTATCGAGGGACCGGGTTACGAGCAGTACTTC CASSIEGPGYEQYF
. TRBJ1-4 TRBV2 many TGTGCCAGCGAGTTCACCGGGCCGTTTGAGAAACTGTTTTTT CASEFTGPFEKLFF
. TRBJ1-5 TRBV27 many TGTGCCAGCAGCCTGGGACTCAATCAGCCCCAGCATTTT CASSLGLNQPQHF
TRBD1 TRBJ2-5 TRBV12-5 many TGTGCTAGTGGTGCGGGACAGGCCCAAGAGACCCAGTACTTC CASGAGQAQETQYF
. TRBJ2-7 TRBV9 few TGTGCCAGCAGCCCCGATTGGGCAGGGTACGAGCAGTACTTC CASSPDWAGYEQYF
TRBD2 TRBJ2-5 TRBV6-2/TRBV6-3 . TGTGCCAGCCGGACTAGACAAGAGACCCAGTACTTC CASRTRQETQYF
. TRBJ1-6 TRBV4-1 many TGCGCCAGCAGCCGAACAGGGAGTAGTATTTCACCCCTCCACTTT CASSRTGSSISPLHF
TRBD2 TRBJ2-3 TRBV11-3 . TGCGCCAGCAGCTTGGACCGCGGGGGGGCCACAGATACGCAGTATTTT CASSLDRGGATDTQYF
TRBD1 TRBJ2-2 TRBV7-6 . TGTGCCAGCAGTCTCCCCCGGACAGGGGCGAACACCGGGGAGCTGTTTTTT CASSLPRTGANTGELFF
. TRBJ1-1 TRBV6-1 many TGTGCCAGCAGTGAGTCAGGGCAGGCTGAAGCTTTCTTT CASSESGQAEAFF
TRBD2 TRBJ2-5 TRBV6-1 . TGTGCCAGCTCTCCCGGGACTAGCCTCCACATCTACTTC CASSPGTSLHIYF
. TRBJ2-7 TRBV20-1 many TGCAGTGCTATCAGTGGAGGGTCCTACGAGCAGTACTTC CSAISGGSYEQYF
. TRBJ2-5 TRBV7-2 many TGTGCCAGCAGCCCCGGGTGGAGGTTGGGGGCCCAAGAGACCCAGTACTTC CASSPGWRLGAQETQYF
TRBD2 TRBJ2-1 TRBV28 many TGTGCCAGCAGTCCGCCACCCGGGACTAGCGAGATGGATGAGCAGTTCTTC CASSPPPGTSEMDEQFF
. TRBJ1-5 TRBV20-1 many TGCAGTGCTAGAGATGATGGGAATCAGCCCCAGCATTTT CSARDDGNQPQHF
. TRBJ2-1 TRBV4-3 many TGCGCCAGCAGCCAAATGTTGATAGCGCCAATCAATGAGCAGTTCTTC CASSQMLIAPINEQFF
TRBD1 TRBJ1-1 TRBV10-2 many TGCGCCAGCAGTGACGCACAGGGGAGCACTGAAGCTTTCTTT CASSDAQGSTEAFF
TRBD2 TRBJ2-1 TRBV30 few TGTGCCTGGGGATCCGGGCGCACTAGCGTGGGGACGTGGTCCTACAATGAGCAGTTCTTC CAWGSGRTSVGTWSYNEQFF
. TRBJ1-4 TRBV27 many TGTGCCAGCAGTTTTGGCTCGGGGGAACTGTTTTTT CASSFGSGELFF
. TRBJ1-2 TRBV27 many TGTGCCAGCAGTTTATCCGACGTAGCCTCTTTTGATGGCTACACCTTC CASSLSDVASFDGYTF
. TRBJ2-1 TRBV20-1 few TGCAGTGCTAGGGGCCCCCTAGGCAGATTAGGCAATGAGCAGTTCTTC CSARGPLGRLGNEQFF
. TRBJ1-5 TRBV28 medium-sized TGTGCCAGCGACAATTGGGGGGGCGGTCAGCCCCAGCATTTT CASDNWGGGQPQHF
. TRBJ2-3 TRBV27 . TGTGCCAGCAGTTTATTAGGGGGATGGGGGCGCGGGAACACAGATACGCAGTATTTT CASSLLGGWGRGNTDTQYF
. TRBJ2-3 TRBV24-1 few TGTGCCACCAGTACCGTTAGCGTACTAGGCACAGATACGCAGTATTTT CATSTVSVLGTDTQYF
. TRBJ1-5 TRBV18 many TGTGCCAGCTCACGGCCAGGGGGCAATCAGCCCCAGCATTTT CASSRPGGNQPQHF
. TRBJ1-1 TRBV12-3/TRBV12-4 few TGTGCCAGCAGTTTGGACTCAGGGCTGAACACTGAAGCTTTCTTT CASSLDSGLNTEAFF
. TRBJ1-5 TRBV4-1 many TGCGCCAGCAGCCAAGCAAGTGATCAGCCCCAGCATTTT CASSQASDQPQHF
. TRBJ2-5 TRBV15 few TGTGCCACCAGCAGAGTCGTTTCGGAGACCCAGTACTTC CATSRVVSETQYF
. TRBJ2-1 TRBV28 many TGTGCCAGCAGTTTTTCCCGGTACAATGAGCAGTTCTTC CASSFSRYNEQFF
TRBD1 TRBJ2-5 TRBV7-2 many TGTGCCAGCAGCTTAGCGTATCAGGGGGAAGAGACCCAGTACTTC CASSLAYQGEETQYF
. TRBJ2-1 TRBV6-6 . TGTGCCAGCAGTTACGGGGACTCCTCGGATGAGCAGTTCTTC CASSYGDSSDEQFF
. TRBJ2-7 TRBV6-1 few TGTGCCACAGAGGCAGGTTCGGGCGAGCAGTACTTC CATEAGSGEQYF
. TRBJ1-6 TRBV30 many TGTGCCTGGAGTTCGTTGTTAAATTCACCCCTCCACTTT CAWSSLLNSPLHF
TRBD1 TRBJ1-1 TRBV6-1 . TGTGCTACAGGGGACACTGAAGCTTTCTTT CATGDTEAFF
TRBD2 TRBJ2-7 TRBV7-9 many TGTGCCAGCAGCCCTGGGACTAGCGGGGCACCCTACGAGCAGTACTTC CASSPGTSGAPYEQYF
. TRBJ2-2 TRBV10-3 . TGTGCCATCAGACAGGGCACCGGGGAGCTGTTTTTT CAIRQGTGELFF
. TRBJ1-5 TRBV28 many TGTGCCAGCAGTGTCCTGAAGGTAATCAGCACCCAGCATTTT CASSVLKVISTQHF
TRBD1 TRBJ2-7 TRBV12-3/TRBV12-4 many TGTGCCAGCAGTTCGACAGGGTCTAGGTACGAGCAGTACTTC CASSSTGSRYEQYF
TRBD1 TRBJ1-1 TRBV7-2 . TGTGCCAGCAGCTTACCAAACAGGGGGACTGAAGCTTTCTTT CASSLPNRGTEAFF
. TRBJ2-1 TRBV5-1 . TGCGCCAGCAGCCTGAACCTAGGACCGTACAATGAGCAGTTCTTC CASSLNLGPYNEQFF
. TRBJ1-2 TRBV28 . TGTGCCAGCAGTCTACAGGGACTCGGGAACTATGGCTACACCTTC CASSLQGLGNYGYTF
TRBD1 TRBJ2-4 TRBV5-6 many TGTGCCAGCAGCCTACAGGGGCTAGCCAAAAACATTCAGTACTTC CASSLQGLAKNIQYF
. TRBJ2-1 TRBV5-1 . TGCGCCAGCAGCTTGGACCCACGGGTAGGCATAAGGGATGAGCAGTTCTTC CASSLDPRVGIRDEQFF
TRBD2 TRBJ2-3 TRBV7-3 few TGTGCCAGCAGCTTTGACAGCGGGAGAAGAGATACGCAGTATTTT CASSFDSGRRDTQYF
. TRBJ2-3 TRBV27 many TGTGCCAGCAGTGCTCGAAGGGGACGGATACCGGCAGATACGCAGTATTTT CASSARRGRIPADTQYF
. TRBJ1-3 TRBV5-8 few TGTGCCAGCAGCTTCATCTCCGGGACGGGTGGAAACACCATATATTTT CASSFISGTGGNTIYF
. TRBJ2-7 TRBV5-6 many TGTGCCAGCAGCATGGGACTGCACTACGAGCAGTACTTC CASSMGLHYEQYF
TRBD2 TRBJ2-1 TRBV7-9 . TGTGCCAGCCGTCCCGGGACTAGCAGCCCCTCCTACAATGAGCAGTTCTTC CASRPGTSSPSYNEQFF
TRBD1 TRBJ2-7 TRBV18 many TGTGCCAGCTCGGGGACAGGGGTCTACGAGCAGTACTTC CASSGTGVYEQYF
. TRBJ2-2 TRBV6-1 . TGTGCCAGCAGTTATGAGGGCGGCCGGAACACCGGGGAGCTGTTTTTT CASSYEGGRNTGELFF
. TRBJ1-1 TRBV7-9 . TGTGCCAGCAGCCAGCGACAAGTCCTAGAGGGGCAGAACACTGAAGCTTTCTTT CASSQRQVLEGQNTEAFF
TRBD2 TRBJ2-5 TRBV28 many TGTGCCAGCAGAAAGTCCCGACTAGCGGGCGGGGAGACCCAGTACTTC CASRKSRLAGGETQYF